The sequence of this TCR beta chain was determined in a study of cytomegalovirus exposure and HLA in healthy donors. The V gene end was trimmed by 3 bases and the J gene end by 5 bases; junction bases not matched to a gene: 5. The CDR3 has 14 residues. Per the germline V gene, CDR1 is SGHVS and CDR2 is FNYEAQ. The primer mix had 60 Vbeta and 13 Jbeta primers. The data were produced by immunoSEQ multiplex PCR, yet TCRdb's version contains in-frame clones alone and is incomplete. The sample shows roughly 130,000 clones, around 85% of them seen only once. In this sample, this clone turned up a few times.

J is TRBJ2-5 and V is TRBV7-6, with 8 nucleotides matching TRBD2. This clonotype originated in a woman between 45 and 65 years old in good health and CMV-seropositive. Input material: PBMCs. CDR3 DNA: TGTGCCAGCAGCTTCAGCGGGGGCAGGGAGACCCAGTACTTC. Its translation is CASSFSGGRETQYF.